These 6 T cell receptor beta chains were sequenced from one sample in a study of T cell responses to AZD1222 COVID-19 vaccine. The assay was immunoSEQ multiplex PCR, and TCRdb's table has in-frame clones only and misses some. The sample has roughly 120,000 clones, around 89% seen once; the top ten hold about 1.6%. The input for sequencing was peripheral blood, taken on day 0 of AZD1222 vaccination. These receptors all stem from an adult in good health.

The chain has TRBV19 and TRBJ1-2, with D maybe TRBD1 (5 bases). CDR3 length: 11 residues. The V end lost 4 bases, the J end lost 10 bases, and 10 bases lay between the germline ends. Germline CDR1 reads LNHDA; CDR2 reads SQIVND (reference sequence). The CDR3 DNA reads as TGTGCCAGTAGTACATGGGGGTCCTACACCTTC. Translation: CASSTWGSYTF.

This chain uses TRBV29-1 with TRBJ2-5, with 7 bases that match TRBD2. Germline-derived CDR1 and CDR2 are SQVTM and ANQGSEA. After removal of 4 bases from V and 5 bases from J, the junction contained 10 bases not matched to a gene. The CDR3 totals 14 residues. The CDR3 here is CSVVGGRSGETQYF. The CDR3 DNA reads TGCAGCGTTGTAGGCGGGAGATCCGGGGAGACCCAGTACTTC.

V gene TRBV5-1 combines with J gene TRBJ2-2, with D tentatively TRBD1 (6 bases). CDR1 and CDR2 (germline): SGHRS, YFSETQ. The V end was cut by 6 bases, the J end by 3 bases, with 15 bases between. The CDR3 is 15 residues long. The CDR3 loop is CASTNRAGDTGELFF. The CDR3 DNA reads TGCGCCAGCACCAACAGGGCAGGGGACACCGGGGAGCTGTTTTTT.

The chain couples TRBV28 to TRBJ2-6; a weak D match, TRBD2 (5 bases). Germline values: CDR1 MDHEN, CDR2 SYDVKM. The CDR3 covers 15 residues. The V end lost 6 bases, the J end lost 2 bases, and 11 bases lay between the germline ends. CDR3 protein: CASRTHSAGANVLTF. Here the CDR3 DNA reads TGTGCCAGCAGAACCCATAGCGCTGGGGCCAACGTCCTGACTTTC.

The chain couples TRBV4-1 to TRBJ1-4, with D tentatively TRBD1 (5 bases). CDR1 is MGHRA and CDR2 is YSYEKL in the germline V gene. The CDR3 has 14 residues. V lost 1 base, J lost 7 bases, and 10 bases lay in between. CDR3 bases: TGCGCCAGCAGCCAAGTACTGGGGGTTGAAAAACTGTTTTTT. Amino acids: CASSQVLGVEKLFF.

The rearrangement links TRBV28 to TRBJ2-5; 8 bases line up with TRBD2. This CDR3 has 19 residues. V was clipped by 1 base and J by 7 bases; unmatched bases: 20. The germline gives CDR1 MDHEN, CDR2 SYDVKM. The chain's CDR3 is CASSLSPVGWETSGGTQYF. The CDR3 region has the DNA TGTGCCAGCAGTTTATCCCCAGTTGGCTGGGAAACTAGCGGCGGGACCCAGTACTTC.